This entry concerns a single T cell receptor beta chain. The sample is drawn from a study of blood T cells in healthy people across ages. On the study more broadly: Through template switching, about one barcoded beta molecule was captured per two T cells, as measured in model experiments.

CDR1 and CDR2 (germline): ENHRY, SYGVKD. The V gene lost 2 bases and the J gene lost 11 bases, with 15 bases spanning the gap. CDR3 size: 13 residues. Sample-barcoded 5' priming and a J-beta primer mix drove a second PCR of about 7 to 11 cycles. In TCRdb, the 5' RACE reads were re-called with MiXCR into one record per CDR3 protein. The sample contains hundreds of thousands of distinct CDR3 sequences, about 30% of which appear only once. PBMCs, at least 6.5 million per sample, were isolated. The sequence came from a woman older than 75 in good health. The chain has TRBV10-3 and TRBJ1-1, with D perhaps matching TRBD1 (6 bases). Sequencing used blood. The CDR3 is CAISEIPGEGAFF. The CDR3, as DNA: TGTGCCATCAGTGAGATCCCAGGGGAGGGGGCTTTCTTT.